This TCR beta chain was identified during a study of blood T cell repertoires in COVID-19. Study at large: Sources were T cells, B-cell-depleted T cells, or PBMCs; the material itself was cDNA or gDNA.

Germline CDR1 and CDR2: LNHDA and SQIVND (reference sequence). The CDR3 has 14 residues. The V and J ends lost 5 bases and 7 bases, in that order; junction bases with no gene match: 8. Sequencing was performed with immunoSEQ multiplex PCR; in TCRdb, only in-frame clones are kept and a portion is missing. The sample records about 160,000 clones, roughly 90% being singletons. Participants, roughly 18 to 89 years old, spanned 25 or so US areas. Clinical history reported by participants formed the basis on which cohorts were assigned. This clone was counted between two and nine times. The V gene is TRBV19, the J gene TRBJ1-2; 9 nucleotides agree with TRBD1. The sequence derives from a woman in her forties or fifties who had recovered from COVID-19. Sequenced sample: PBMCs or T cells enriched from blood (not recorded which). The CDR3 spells CASSGGQGSGGYTF. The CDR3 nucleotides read TGTGCCAGTAGTGGCGGACAGGGGTCGGGTGGCTACACCTTC.